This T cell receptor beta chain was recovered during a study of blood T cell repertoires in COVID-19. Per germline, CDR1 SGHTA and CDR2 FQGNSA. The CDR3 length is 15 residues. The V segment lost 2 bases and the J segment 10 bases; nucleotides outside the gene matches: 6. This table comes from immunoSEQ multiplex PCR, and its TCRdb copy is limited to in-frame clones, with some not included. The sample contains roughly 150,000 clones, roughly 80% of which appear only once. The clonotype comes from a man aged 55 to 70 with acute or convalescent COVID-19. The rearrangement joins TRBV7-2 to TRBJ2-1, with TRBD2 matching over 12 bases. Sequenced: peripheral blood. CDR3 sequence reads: CASSLPSGGAREQFF. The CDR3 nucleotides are TGTGCCAGCAGCTTACCTAGCGGGGGGGCCAGGGAGCAGTTCTTC.